This T cell receptor (beta chain) was captured by sequencing in a study of PD-1 blockade in mismatch repair-deficient tumors. Study in general: Patients had about a dozen mismatch repair-deficient cancer types, all previously treated and progressing.

Method: immunoSEQ multiplex PCR; TCRdb's copy keeps in-frame clones and lacks some. Of about 34,000 clones in the sample, approximately 80% are singletons; the top ten hold around 3.4%. Regarding the study as a whole: After pembrolizumab, tumor-resident clones rose rapidly, then generally contracted before radiologic responses.

This CDR3 is built from 17 residues. V lost 4 bases, J lost 4 bases, and 8 bases stayed unmatched. Germline lookup yields CDR1 LNHNV and CDR2 YYDKDF (reference sequence). Note on this clone: What it recognizes is unknown.

PCR or immunohistochemistry showed mismatch repair deficiency in every enrolled patient. The TCR-sequenced patients were a few responders to pembrolizumab. The TCR comes from an adult with mismatch repair-deficient cancer. The chain is built from TRBV15 and TRBJ2-1; 12 bases agree with TRBD2. The input for sequencing was PBMCs, taken roughly 6 weeks after starting pembrolizumab. CDR3 amino acids: CATSTTTSGRRYNEQFF. DNA of the CDR3: TGTGCCACCAGCACCACGACTAGCGGGAGAAGGTACAATGAGCAGTTCTTC.